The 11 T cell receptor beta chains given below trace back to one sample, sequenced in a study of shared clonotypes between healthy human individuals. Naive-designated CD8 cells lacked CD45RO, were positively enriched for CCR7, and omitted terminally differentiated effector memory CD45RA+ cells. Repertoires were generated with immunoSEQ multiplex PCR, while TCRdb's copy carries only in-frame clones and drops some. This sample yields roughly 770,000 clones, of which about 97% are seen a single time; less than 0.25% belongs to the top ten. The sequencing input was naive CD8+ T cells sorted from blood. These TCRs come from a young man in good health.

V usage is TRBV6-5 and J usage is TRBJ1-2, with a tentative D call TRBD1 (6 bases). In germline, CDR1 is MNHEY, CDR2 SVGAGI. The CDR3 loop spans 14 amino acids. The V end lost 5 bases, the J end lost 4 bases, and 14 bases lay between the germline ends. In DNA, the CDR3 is TGTGCCAGCAGTGCCCTACAGGGTCTCTATGGCTACACCTTC. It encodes CASSALQGLYGYTF.

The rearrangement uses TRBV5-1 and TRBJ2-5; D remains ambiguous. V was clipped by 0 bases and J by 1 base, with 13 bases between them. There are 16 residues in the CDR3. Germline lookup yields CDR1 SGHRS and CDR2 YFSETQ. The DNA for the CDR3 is TGCGCCAGCAGCTTGGCCTGGCAGAATAGCCAAGAGACCCAGTACTTC. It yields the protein CASSLAWQNSQETQYF.

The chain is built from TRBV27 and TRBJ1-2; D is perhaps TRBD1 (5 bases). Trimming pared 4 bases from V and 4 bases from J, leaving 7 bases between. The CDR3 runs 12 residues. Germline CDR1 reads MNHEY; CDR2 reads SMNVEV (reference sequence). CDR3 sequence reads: CASSSGGYGYTF. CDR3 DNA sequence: TGTGCCAGCAGTTCGGGGGGCTATGGCTACACCTTC.

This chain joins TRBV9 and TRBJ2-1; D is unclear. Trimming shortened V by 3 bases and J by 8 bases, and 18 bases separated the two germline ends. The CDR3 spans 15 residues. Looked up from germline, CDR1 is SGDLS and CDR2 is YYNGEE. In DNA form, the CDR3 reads TGTGCCAGCAGCGCCAACAGCCCCTCTAGGCATGAGCAGTTCTTC. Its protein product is CASSANSPSRHEQFF.

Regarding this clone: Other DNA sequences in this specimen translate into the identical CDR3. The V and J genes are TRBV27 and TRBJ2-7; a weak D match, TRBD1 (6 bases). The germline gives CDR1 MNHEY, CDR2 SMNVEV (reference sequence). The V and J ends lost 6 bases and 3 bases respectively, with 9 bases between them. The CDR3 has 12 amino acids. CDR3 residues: CASSTGLYEQYF. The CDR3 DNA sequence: TGTGCCAGCAGCACAGGGCTCTACGAGCAGTACTTC.

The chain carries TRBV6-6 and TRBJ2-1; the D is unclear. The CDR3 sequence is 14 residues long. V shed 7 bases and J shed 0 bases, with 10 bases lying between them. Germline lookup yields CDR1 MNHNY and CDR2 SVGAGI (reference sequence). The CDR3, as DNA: TGTGCCAGCACTTATGGTAGCTCCTACAATGAGCAGTTCTTC. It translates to CASTYGSSYNEQFF.

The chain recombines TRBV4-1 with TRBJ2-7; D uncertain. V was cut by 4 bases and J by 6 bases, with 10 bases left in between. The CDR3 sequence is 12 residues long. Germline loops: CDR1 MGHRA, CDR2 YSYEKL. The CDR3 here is CASSPVAGEQYF. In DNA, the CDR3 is TGCGCCAGCAGCCCCGTGGCCGGCGAGCAGTACTTC.

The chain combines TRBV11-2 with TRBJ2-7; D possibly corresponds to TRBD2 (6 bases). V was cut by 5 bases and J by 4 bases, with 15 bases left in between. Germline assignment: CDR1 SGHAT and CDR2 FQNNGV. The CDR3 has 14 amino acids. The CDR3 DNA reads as TGTGCCAGCAGCCCCCCTGGCCGGGAGTACGAGCAGTACTTC. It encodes CASSPPGREYEQYF.

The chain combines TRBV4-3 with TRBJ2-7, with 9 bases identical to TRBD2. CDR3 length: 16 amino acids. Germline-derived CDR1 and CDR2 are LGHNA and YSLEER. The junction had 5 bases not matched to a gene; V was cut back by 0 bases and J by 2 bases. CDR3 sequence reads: CASSQEMAGGPYEQYF. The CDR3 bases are TGCGCCAGCAGCCAAGAGATGGCGGGAGGGCCCTACGAGCAGTACTTC.

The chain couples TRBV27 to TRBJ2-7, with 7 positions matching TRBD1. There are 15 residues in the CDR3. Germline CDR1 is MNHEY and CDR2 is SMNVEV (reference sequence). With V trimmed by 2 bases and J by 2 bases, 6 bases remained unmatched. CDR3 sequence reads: CASSLIGDSAYEQYF. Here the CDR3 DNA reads TGTGCCAGCAGTTTAATAGGGGACAGTGCCTACGAGCAGTACTTC.

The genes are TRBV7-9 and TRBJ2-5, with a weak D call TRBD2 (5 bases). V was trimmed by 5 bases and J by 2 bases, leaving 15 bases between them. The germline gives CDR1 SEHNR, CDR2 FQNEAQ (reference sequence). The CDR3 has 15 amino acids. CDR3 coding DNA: TGTGCCAGCAGCGGGCCGACTAACTTACAAGAGACCCAGTACTTC. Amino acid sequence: CASSGPTNLQETQYF.